The clone carrying this TCR beta chain was found many times. The sample belongs to a study of T cells in Graves' hyperthyroidism and ophthalmopathy. Amplification yielded TCR beta CDR3 regions, with RNA transcripts as the source. First-round RT-PCR of the TCR CDR3 relied on the HTBI primer set. TCRdb reprocessed the multiplex PCR reads with MiXCR, giving one entry per CDR3 protein. The table shows a few hundred thousand distinct CDR3 sequences, with 14% occurring only once. The CDR3 sequence is 17 residues long. Trimming removed 2 bases from V and 5 bases from J, with 20 bases in between. Germline values: CDR1 MNHEY, CDR2 SVGAGI.

The sequencing input was blood. The sequence was collected from a middle-aged woman with Graves' hyperthyroidism. The chain couples TRBV6-5 to TRBJ2-3, with D maybe TRBD1 (5 bases). CDR3 coding DNA: TGTGCCAGCAGTTACATGGGGCCTCAGATAGCCGTAGATACGCAGTATTTT. This codes for CASSYMGPQIAVDTQYF.